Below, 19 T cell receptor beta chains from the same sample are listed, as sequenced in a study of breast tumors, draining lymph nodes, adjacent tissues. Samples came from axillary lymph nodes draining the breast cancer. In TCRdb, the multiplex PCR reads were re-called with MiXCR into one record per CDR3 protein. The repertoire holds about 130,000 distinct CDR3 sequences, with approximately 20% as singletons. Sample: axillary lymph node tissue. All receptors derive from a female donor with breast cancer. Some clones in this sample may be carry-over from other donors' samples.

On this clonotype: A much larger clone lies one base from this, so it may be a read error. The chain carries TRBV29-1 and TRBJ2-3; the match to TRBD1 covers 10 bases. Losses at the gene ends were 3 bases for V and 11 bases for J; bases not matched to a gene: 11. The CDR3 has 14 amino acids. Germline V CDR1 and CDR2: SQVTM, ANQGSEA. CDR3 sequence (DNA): TGCAGCGTTGATGGGGGACAGGGGAAGAATATGCAGTATTTT. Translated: CSVDGGQGKNMQYF.

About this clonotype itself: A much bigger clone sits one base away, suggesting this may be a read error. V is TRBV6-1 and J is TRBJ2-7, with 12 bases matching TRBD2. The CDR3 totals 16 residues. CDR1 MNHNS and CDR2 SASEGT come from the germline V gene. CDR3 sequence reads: CASGSPSGGDLYGQYF. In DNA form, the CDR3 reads TGTGCCAGCGGGTCTCCTAGCGGGGGGGATCTCTACGGGCAGTACTTC.

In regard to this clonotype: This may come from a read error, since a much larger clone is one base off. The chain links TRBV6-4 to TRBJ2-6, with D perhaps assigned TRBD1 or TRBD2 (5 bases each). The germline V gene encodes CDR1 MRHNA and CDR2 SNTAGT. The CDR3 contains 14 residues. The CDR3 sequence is CASLRDPGANALTF. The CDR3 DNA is TGTGCCAGCCTCAGGGACCCTGGGGCCAACGCCCTGACTTTC.

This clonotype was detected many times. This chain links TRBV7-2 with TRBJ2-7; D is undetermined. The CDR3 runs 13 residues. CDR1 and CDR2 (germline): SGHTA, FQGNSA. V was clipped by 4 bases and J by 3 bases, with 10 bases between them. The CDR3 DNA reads TGTGCCAGCAGCTCCACGATAAGCTACGAGCAGTACTTC. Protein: CASSSTISYEQYF.

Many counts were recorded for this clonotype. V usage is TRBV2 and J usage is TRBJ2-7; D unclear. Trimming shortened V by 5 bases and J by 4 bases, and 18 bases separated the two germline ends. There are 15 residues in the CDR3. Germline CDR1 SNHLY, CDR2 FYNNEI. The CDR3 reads CASSSPPTGSYEQYF. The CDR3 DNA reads TGTGCCAGCAGTAGTCCACCAACCGGGTCATACGAGCAGTACTTC.

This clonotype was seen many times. The CDR3 protein is CASTEGQGEQFF. The CDR3 DNA sequence: TGTGCCAGCACCGAGGGGCAGGGTGAGCAGTTCTTC. The chain has TRBV6-6 and TRBJ2-1; D is tentatively TRBD1 or TRBD2 (5 bases each). The germline V gene encodes CDR1 MNHNY and CDR2 SVGAGI (reference sequence). This CDR3 is 12 amino acids long. V was pared by 7 bases and J by 9 bases, with 13 bases between.

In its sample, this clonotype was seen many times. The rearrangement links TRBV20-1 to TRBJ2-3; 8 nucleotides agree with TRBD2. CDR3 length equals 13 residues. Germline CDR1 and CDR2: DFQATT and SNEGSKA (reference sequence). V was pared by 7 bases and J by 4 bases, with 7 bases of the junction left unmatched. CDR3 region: CSGRGGGPDTQYF. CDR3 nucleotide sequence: TGCAGTGGACGGGGGGGCGGACCAGATACGCAGTATTTT.

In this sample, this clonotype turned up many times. In DNA, the CDR3 is TGTGCCAGCAGCCCGGACAGTCTTCGGTATGGCTACACCTTC. Translating it yields CASSPDSLRYGYTF. J is TRBJ1-2 and V is TRBV9, with a possible D match to TRBD1 (6 bases). Germline values: CDR1 SGDLS, CDR2 YYNGEE. The CDR3 runs 14 residues. V was cut by 4 bases and J by 5 bases, with 15 bases left in between.

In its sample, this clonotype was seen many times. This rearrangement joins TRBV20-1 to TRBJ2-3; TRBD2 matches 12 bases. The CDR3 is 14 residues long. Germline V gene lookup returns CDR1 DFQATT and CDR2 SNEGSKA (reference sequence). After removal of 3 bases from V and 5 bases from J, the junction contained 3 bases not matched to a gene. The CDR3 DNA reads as TGCAGTGCTAGGGCTAGCGGGAGGGTAGATACGCAGTATTTT. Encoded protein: CSARASGRVDTQYF.

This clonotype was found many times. CDR3 sequence: CASSDDRAYTF. The CDR3 DNA is TGTGCCAGTAGTGATGACAGGGCCTACACCTTC. J is TRBJ1-2 and V is TRBV19, with 7 bases identical to TRBD1. This CDR3 is built from 11 residues. The V gene end was trimmed by 5 bases and the J gene end by 10 bases; junction bases not matched to a gene: 4. Germline loops: CDR1 LNHDA, CDR2 SQIVND (reference sequence). Filled out from reference TRBV19 and TRBJ1-2, the complete variable domain reads DGGITQSPKYLFRKEGQNVTLSCEQNLNHDAMYWYRQDPGQGLRLIYYSQIVNDFQKGDIAEGYSVSREKKESFPLTVTSAQKNPTAFYLCASSDDRAYTFGSGTRLTVV.

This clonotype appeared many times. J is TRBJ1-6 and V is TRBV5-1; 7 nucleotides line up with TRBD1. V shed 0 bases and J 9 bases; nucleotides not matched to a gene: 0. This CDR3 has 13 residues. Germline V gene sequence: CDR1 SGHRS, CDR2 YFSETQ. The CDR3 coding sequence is TGCGCCAGCAGCTTGGGACAGGGTTCACCCCTCCACTTT. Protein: CASSLGQGSPLHF.

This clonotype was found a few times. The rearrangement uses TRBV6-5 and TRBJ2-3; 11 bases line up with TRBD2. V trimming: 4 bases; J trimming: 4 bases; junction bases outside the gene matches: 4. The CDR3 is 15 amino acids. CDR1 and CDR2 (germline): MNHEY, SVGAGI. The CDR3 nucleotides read TGTGCCAGCAGTTCCATAGCGGGAGGGCCAGATACGCAGTATTTT. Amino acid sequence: CASSSIAGGPDTQYF.

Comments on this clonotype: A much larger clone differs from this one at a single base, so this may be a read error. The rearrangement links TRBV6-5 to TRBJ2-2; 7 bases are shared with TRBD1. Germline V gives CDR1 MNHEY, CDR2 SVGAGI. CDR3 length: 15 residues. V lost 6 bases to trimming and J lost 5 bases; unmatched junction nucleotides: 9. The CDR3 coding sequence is TGTGCCAGCAGAGAGCGACAGGGACGGACCGGGGAGCTGTTTTTT. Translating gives CASRERQGRTGELFF.

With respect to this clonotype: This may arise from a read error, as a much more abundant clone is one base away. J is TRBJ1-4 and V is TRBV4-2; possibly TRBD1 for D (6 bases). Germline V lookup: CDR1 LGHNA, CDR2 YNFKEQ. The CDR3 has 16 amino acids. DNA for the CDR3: TGTGCCAGCAGCCAAGATTCGGCAGGGGCCGGTGAAAAACTGGTTTTT. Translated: CASSQDSAGAGEKLVF.

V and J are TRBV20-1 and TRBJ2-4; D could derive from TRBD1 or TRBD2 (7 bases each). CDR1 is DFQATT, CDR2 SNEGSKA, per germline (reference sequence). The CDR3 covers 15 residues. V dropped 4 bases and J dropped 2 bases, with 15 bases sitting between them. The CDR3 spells CSAIPGGGSKNIQYF. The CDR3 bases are TGCAGTGCTATACCAGGGGGAGGGTCCAAAAACATTCAGTACTTC.

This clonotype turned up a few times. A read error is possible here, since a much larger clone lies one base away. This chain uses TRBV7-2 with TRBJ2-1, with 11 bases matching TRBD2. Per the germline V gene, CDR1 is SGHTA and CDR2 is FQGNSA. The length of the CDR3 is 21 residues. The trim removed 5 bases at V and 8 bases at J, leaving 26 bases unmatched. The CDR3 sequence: CASSIAGAPRILAGGRDEQFF. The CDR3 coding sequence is TGTGCCAGCAGCATCGCAGGCGCCCCTCGGATTCTAGCGGGAGGTCGTGATGAGCAGTTCTTC.

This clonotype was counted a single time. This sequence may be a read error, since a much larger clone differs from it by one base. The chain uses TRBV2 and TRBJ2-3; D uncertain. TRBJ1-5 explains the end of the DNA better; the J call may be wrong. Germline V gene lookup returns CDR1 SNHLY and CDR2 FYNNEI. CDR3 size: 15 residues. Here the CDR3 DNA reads TGTGCCAGCAGTGTTGTCGGCACCTCCACAGATACGCAGCATTTT. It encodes CASSVVGTSTDTQHF.

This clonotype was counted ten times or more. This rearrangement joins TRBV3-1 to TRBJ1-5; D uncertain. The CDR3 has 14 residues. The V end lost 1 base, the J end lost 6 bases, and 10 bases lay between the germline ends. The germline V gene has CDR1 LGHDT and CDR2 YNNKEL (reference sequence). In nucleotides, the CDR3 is TGTGCCAGCAGCCAAGGGACTGGCCGTCAGCCCCAGCATTTT. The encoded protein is CASSQGTGRQPQHF. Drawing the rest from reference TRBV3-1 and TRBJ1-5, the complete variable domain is DTAVSQTPKYLVTQMGNDKSIKCEQNLGHDTMYWYKQDSKKFLKIMFSYNNKELIINETVPNRFSPKSPDKAHLNLHINSLELGDSAVYFCASSQGTGRQPQHFGDGTRLSIL.

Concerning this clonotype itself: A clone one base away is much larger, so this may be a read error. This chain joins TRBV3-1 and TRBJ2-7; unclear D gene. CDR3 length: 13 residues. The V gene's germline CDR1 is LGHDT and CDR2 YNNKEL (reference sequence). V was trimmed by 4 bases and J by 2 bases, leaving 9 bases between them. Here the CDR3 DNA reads TGTGCCAGCAGCCGCAGTGGAGCCTACGAGCAGTACTTC. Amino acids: CASSRSGAYEQYF.